This T cell receptor (beta chain) originates from a study of blood T cell repertoires in COVID-19. Study at large: Specimens from acute and convalescent COVID-19 originated in the United States, Italy and Spain. The analysed material was cDNA or gDNA that came from T cells, B-cell-depleted T cells, or PBMCs.

Authors' methods: Quantification of nucleated cells was approximated via reference gene primer amplification. Clones were sequenced by immunoSEQ multiplex PCR, and TCRdb holds only the in-frame ones, with some missing. D and trimming come from the DNA, and the V and J calls and clone size come from that table. The sample comprises roughly 80,000 clones, 80% to 90% of which are singletons, and 17% rests with the top ten. The CDR3 is 17 amino acids. V shed 5 bases, J shed 3 bases, and the junction held 12 bases outside the gene matches. Looked up from germline, CDR1 is SGHVS and CDR2 is FNYEAQ. The chain has TRBV7-6 and TRBJ2-3; TRBD2 matches 9 bases. The source is a woman in her fifties or sixties with acute or convalescent COVID-19. Source material: peripheral blood. CDR3 in amino acids: CASSPRGVAGATDTQYF. CDR3 sequence (DNA): TGTGCCAGCAGCCCACGGGGGGTAGCGGGAGCGACAGATACGCAGTATTTT.